This T cell receptor beta chain was observed in a study of T-cell memory formation after mild COVID-19. Overall study: TCR clusters mostly belonged to single donors. Study results and limitations: Memory sampled before infection contained some responding clones, suggesting cross-reactive memory joined.

About this clonotype itself: Antigen specificity is unknown.

The CDR3 contains 17 residues. Losses at the gene ends were 3 bases for V and 4 bases for J; bases not matched to a gene: 7. TCRdb recomputed calls from the 5' RACE reads with MiXCR, one row per CDR3 protein. The sample lists more than 400,000 distinct CDR3 sequences; around a sixth were seen once. The receptor's source is an adult woman who had mild COVID-19 (a few samples of this study predate the infection). Cell type and time point are not known. Material: PBMCs or a T cell subset sorted from them (not recorded which). This chain joins TRBV12-3 or TRBV12-4 and TRBJ1-4, with 11 bases aligning to TRBD1. The CDR3 loop reads CASSFPGTGGVNEKLFF. The CDR3 nucleotides are TGTGCCAGCAGTTTCCCCGGGACAGGGGGGGTTAATGAAAAACTGTTTTTT.